These 2 T cell receptor beta chains came from one sample sequenced in a study of T cells in Graves' hyperthyroidism and ophthalmopathy. Using RNA transcripts as the source, TCR beta CDR3 regions were amplified. TCR CDR3 regions were first amplified by RT-PCR with HTBI primers. MiXCR, applied by TCRdb to the multiplex PCR reads, yields one record per CDR3 protein. This sample has around 380,000 distinct CDR3 sequences, with roughly 13% found just once. The sequencing sample was made of blood. These receptors all come from a man aged 25-45 years with Graves' hyperthyroidism that later progressed to Graves' ophthalmopathy.

The chain employs TRBV30 and TRBJ1-5, with D possibly matching TRBD1 (5 bases). V lost 2 bases to trimming and J lost 5 bases, with 10 bases between them. Germline assignment: CDR1 GTSNPN and CDR2 SVGIG (reference sequence). The CDR3 loop spans 13 amino acids. Written as DNA, the CDR3 is TGTGCCTGGAGTAGGAGGGGCCATCAGCCCCAGCATTTT. Protein product: CAWSRRGHQPQHF.

This clonotype occurred many times. V is TRBV3-1 and J is TRBJ2-3, with D perhaps TRBD1 or TRBD2 (5 bases each). This CDR3 is 15 amino acids long. Trimming removed 0 bases at V and 1 base at J, with 8 bases between. The V gene's germline CDR1 is LGHDT and CDR2 YNNKEL (reference sequence). CDR3 loop: CASSQDPGRTDTQYF. CDR3 coding DNA: TGTGCCAGCAGCCAAGATCCGGGGCGCACAGATACGCAGTATTTT.